This T cell receptor (beta chain) was identified during a study of blood T cell repertoires in COVID-19. Study overall: The United States, Italy and Spain were the sources of the acute and convalescent COVID-19 samples.

Germline CDR1 is LNHDA and CDR2 is SQIVND (reference sequence). The CDR3 has 16 amino acids. After removal of 1 base from V and 7 bases from J, the junction contained 10 bases not matched to a gene. Per the authors' pipeline: Using reference gene primer amplification, nucleated cell counts were estimated. The table came from immunoSEQ multiplex PCR; TCRdb's copy has only in-frame clones and leaves some out. The V and J calls and clone size come from that table; D and trimming were worked out from the DNA. The sample records 200,000 to 250,000 clones, roughly 82% being singletons. The rearrangement uses TRBV19 and TRBJ1-5; TRBD1 agrees at 7 bases. This clonotype originated in a woman in her 70s with acute or convalescent COVID-19. The sample was peripheral blood. The CDR3 protein is CASSIVGGQGGQPQHF. Here the CDR3 DNA reads TGTGCCAGTAGTATAGTAGGGGGCCAGGGTGGCCAGCCCCAGCATTTT.